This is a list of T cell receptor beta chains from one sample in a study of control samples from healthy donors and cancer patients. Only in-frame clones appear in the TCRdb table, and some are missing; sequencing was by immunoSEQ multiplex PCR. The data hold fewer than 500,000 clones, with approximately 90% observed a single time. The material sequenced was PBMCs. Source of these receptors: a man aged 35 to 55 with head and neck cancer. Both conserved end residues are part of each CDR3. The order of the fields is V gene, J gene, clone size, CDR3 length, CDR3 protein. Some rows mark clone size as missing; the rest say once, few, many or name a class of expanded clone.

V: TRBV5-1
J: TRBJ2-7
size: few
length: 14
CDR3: CASSSQGLTYEQYF

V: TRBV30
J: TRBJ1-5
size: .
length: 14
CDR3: CAWSVLGGHQPQHF

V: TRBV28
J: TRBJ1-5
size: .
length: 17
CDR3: CASSLAAAFGSNQPQHF

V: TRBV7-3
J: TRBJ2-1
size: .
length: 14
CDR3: CASSLTGPGNEQFF

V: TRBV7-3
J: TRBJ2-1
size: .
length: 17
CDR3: CASSLSSGGGSYNEQFF

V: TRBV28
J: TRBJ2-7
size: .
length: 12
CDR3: CASRTGGNEQYF

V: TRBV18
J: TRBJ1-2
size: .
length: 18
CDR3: CASSPLGQGASSQEGYTF

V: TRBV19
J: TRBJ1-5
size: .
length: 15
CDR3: CASSLAGADNQPQHF

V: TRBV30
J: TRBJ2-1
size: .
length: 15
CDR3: CAWGGRLTGDNEQFF

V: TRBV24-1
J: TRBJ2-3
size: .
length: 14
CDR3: CATSGQGSPDTQYF

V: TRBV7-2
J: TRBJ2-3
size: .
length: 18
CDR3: CASSLELAGGFATDTQYF